This TCR beta chain was identified during a study of T cells expressing NK-cell markers. In germline, CDR1 is SGHTA, CDR2 FQGNSA. The CDR3 contains 16 residues. TCRdb reprocessed the 5' RACE reads and keeps a single row for each CDR3 protein, giving no DNA. This sample's table has about 390,000 distinct CDR3 sequences. This clonotype was sampled from a woman between 50 and 59 years old in good health. The sample consisted of blood T cells: a sorted CD56 or NKG2C T cell subset, CD4+ or CD8+ T cells, or bulk PBMC T cells (not recorded which). The chain uses TRBV7-2 and TRBJ2-1; TCRdb's D call, TRBD2, is unchecked because there is no DNA. CDR3 residues: CASSLVTSREGYEQFF.